A single sample gave rise to the 18 T cell receptor beta chains below, sequenced in a study of shared clonotypes between healthy human individuals. Generated by immunoSEQ multiplex PCR, the TCRdb table keeps only in-frame clones and is missing some. The sample comprises 2 million to 2.5 million clones, approximately 94% of which are singletons, and less than 0.15% rests with the top ten. The source material was naive CD4+ T cells sorted from blood. Subset specified: CD45RA+ positively selected. These receptors were collected from a man between 18 and 35 years old in good health.

This chain connects TRBV6-1 to TRBJ1-5, with D maybe TRBD1 (5 bases). The germline V gene has CDR1 MNHNS and CDR2 SASEGT. There are 15 residues in the CDR3. Trimming stripped 6 bases from V and 2 bases from J, with 14 bases between. The CDR3 nucleotides read TGTGCCAGCAGCGGGACCCTAGGCGGCAATCAGCCCCAGCATTTT. It is translated as CASSGTLGGNQPQHF.

V and J are TRBV18 and TRBJ2-5; D unresolved. This CDR3 has 13 residues. V lost 6 bases to trimming and J lost 0 bases, with 8 bases between them. Germline-derived CDR1 and CDR2 are KGHSH and LQKENI. CDR3 in amino acids: CASSYKHQETQYF. DNA of the CDR3: TGTGCCAGCTCCTACAAACACCAAGAGACCCAGTACTTC.

The chain uses TRBV28 and TRBJ2-3, with 10 bases matching TRBD1. CDR1 and CDR2 (germline): MDHEN, SYDVKM. This CDR3 is built from 18 residues. V was clipped by 5 bases and J by 2 bases; unmatched bases: 13. Here the CDR3 reads CASSLVTGGLIDTDTQYF. Here the CDR3 DNA reads TGTGCCAGCAGTCTCGTGACAGGGGGCCTGATCGACACAGATACGCAGTATTTT.

The chain carries TRBV2 and TRBJ2-1, with D tentatively TRBD1 (6 bases). The CDR3 extends over 14 amino acids. Germline lookup yields CDR1 SNHLY and CDR2 FYNNEI. Trimming shortened V by 8 bases and J by 5 bases, and 16 bases separated the two germline ends. The CDR3, as DNA: TGTGCCAGCCTCGGACAGCGTACAAACAATGAGCAGTTCTTC. Protein product: CASLGQRTNNEQFF. Based on the CDR3 plus reference TRBV2 and TRBJ2-1, the full variable domain is EPEVTQTPSHQVTQMGQEVILRCVPISNHLYFYWYRQILGQKVEFLVSFYNNEISEKSEIFDDQFSVERPDGSNFTLKIRSTKLEDSAMYFCASLGQRTNNEQFFGPGTRLTVL.

This rearrangement joins TRBV23-1 to TRBJ2-7; 7 bases match TRBD1. TRBV23-1 belongs to the ORF category, with a function that is uncertain. This CDR3 comprises 15 residues. Trimming took 8 bases from V and 4 from J; bases not matched to a gene: 14. The DNA of the CDR3 is TGCGCCAGCCGCCAACTGGACAGGACGGATTACGAGCAGTACTTC. Its protein product is CASRQLDRTDYEQYF.

This chain joins TRBV30 and TRBJ2-7, with D maybe TRBD2 (7 bases). V dropped 8 bases and J dropped 7 bases, with 21 bases sitting between them. The germline gives CDR1 GTSNPN, CDR2 SVGIG (reference sequence). The CDR3 extends over 13 amino acids. Here the CDR3 reads CAIKVGGPREQYF. CDR3 bases: TGTGCCATAAAGGTCGGGGGGCCGAGGGAGCAGTACTTC.

For this clone: This same CDR3 is encoded by further DNA sequences in the sample. The rearrangement links TRBV30 to TRBJ2-7; 8 bases fit TRBD1. The CDR3 covers 12 residues. Per germline, CDR1 GTSNPN and CDR2 SVGIG (reference sequence). With V trimmed by 5 bases and J by 3 bases, 3 bases remained unmatched. The CDR3 loop is CAWGQGNYEQYF. CDR3 DNA: TGTGCCTGGGGACAGGGCAACTACGAGCAGTACTTC.

The gene calls are TRBV4-1 and TRBJ1-3, with 10 bases that match TRBD1. V shed 5 bases, J shed 0 bases, and the junction held 10 bases outside the gene matches. The germline CDR1 and CDR2 sequences are MGHRA and YSYEKL. CDR3 length: 18 amino acids. CDR3 bases: TGCGCCAGCAGCGGGGGACAGGGGATACAGGACTCTGGAAACACCATATATTTT. Amino acids: CASSGGQGIQDSGNTIYF.

This chain links TRBV7-9 with TRBJ1-2, with D tentatively TRBD1 (5 bases). The germline V gene has CDR1 SEHNR and CDR2 FQNEAQ (reference sequence). This CDR3 has 15 residues. The CDR3 sequence is CAGIGANTGPYGYTF. The CDR3 DNA sequence: TGTGCAGGGATCGGGGCTAACACGGGCCCCTATGGCTACACCTTC.

The rearrangement uses TRBV10-3 and TRBJ2-5, with a weak D call TRBD2 (5 bases). Germline V lookup: CDR1 ENHRY, CDR2 SYGVKD. CDR3 length: 15 residues. V was shortened by 4 bases and J by 2 bases, with 14 bases between the two germline ends. The CDR3, as DNA: TGTGCCATCAGTGGGGTGGGGTCGGGACAAGAGACCCAGTACTTC. Its protein product is CAISGVGSGQETQYF.

The chain recombines TRBV14 with TRBJ2-7; 9 nucleotides line up with TRBD1. The CDR3 runs to 19 residues. V shed 2 bases and J 0 bases; nucleotides not matched to a gene: 14. Germline assignment: CDR1 SGHDN and CDR2 FVKESK. The CDR3 sequence: CASSQSGGQGRFSSYEQYF. The CDR3 DNA sequence: TGTGCCAGCAGCCAATCCGGGGGACAGGGACGCTTCAGCTCCTACGAGCAGTACTTC. Together with reference TRBV14 and TRBJ2-7, the CDR3 gives the full variable domain: EAGVTQFPSHSVIEKGQTVTLRCDPISGHDNLYWYRRVMGKEIKFLLHFVKESKQDESGMPNNRFLAERTGGTYSTLKVQPAELEDSGVYFCASSQSGGQGRFSSYEQYFGPGTRLTVT.

V gene TRBV4-2 combines with J gene TRBJ2-1; TRBD2 matches at 13 bases. This CDR3 region has 19 residues. Germline V gene data show CDR1 as LGHNA and CDR2 as YNFKEQ. V lost 8 bases, J lost 7 bases, and 20 bases stayed unmatched. The CDR3 DNA sequence: TGTGCCAGCGGGCCTCAAGATACGAGGACTAGCGGGAGTTGGAATGAGCAGTTCTTC. Its protein is CASGPQDTRTSGSWNEQFF.

This clone is a singleton in its sample. The V call is TRBV5-5, the J call TRBJ2-7, with a weak D call TRBD1 (6 bases). This CDR3 spans 15 amino acids. Germline CDR1 reads SGHKS; CDR2 reads YYEKEE (reference sequence). Trimming took off 4 bases at V and 5 bases at J, with 19 bases between the two ends. The CDR3 loop reads CASSGSTAGGDEQYF. CDR3 DNA: TGTGCCAGCAGCGGGTCGACTGCTGGGGGCGACGAGCAGTACTTC. The full variable domain, completed using reference TRBV5-5 and TRBJ2-7, is DAGVTQSPTHLIKTRGQQVTLRCSPISGHKSVSWYQQVLGQGPQFIFQYYEKEERGRGNFPDRFSARQFPNYSSELNVNALLLGDSALYLCASSGSTAGGDEQYFGPGTRLTVT.

The V gene is TRBV5-4, the J gene TRBJ2-3; possibly TRBD2 for D (5 bases). Trimming took off 7 bases at V and 3 bases at J, with 12 bases between the two ends. This CDR3 is built from 13 residues. CDR1 is SGHNT and CDR2 is YYREEE in the germline V gene (reference sequence). The CDR3 coding sequence is TGTGCCAGCGGACGGGGTGGGACAGATACGCAGTATTTT. Amino acid sequence: CASGRGGTDTQYF.

This chain links TRBV19 with TRBJ2-2; tentative D call: TRBD2 (6 bases). Germline values: CDR1 LNHDA, CDR2 SQIVND (reference sequence). V was clipped by 3 bases and J by 6 bases, with 8 bases between them. The CDR3 is 13 residues long. CDR3: CASSMGGPGELFF. CDR3 sequence (DNA): TGTGCCAGTAGTATGGGGGGTCCCGGGGAGCTGTTTTTT.

The chain carries TRBV5-1 and TRBJ2-3; 11 bases are a match to TRBD2. V lost 4 bases to trimming and J lost 1 base; unmatched junction nucleotides: 5. The CDR3 totals 16 residues. Germline V gene sequence: CDR1 SGHRS, CDR2 YFSETQ. In nucleotides, the CDR3 is TGCGCCAGCAGCCGCCAGACTAGCGGGGGCACAGATACGCAGTATTTT. Encoded protein: CASSRQTSGGTDTQYF.

The rearrangement uses TRBV18 and TRBJ2-7; TRBD1 matches at 9 bases. The V segment lost 4 bases and the J segment 7 bases; nucleotides outside the gene matches: 11. Germline V lookup: CDR1 KGHSH, CDR2 LQKENI. This CDR3 region has 15 residues. CDR3 nucleotide sequence: TGTGCCAGCTCACGGAAGGGACAGGGTGTTGTTGAGCAGTACTTC. This translates into CASSRKGQGVVEQYF.

The J gene is TRBJ2-5, the V gene TRBV5-1; 15 bases are shared with TRBD2. Per the germline V gene, CDR1 is SGHRS and CDR2 is YFSETQ. This CDR3 has 16 amino acids. V lost 3 bases and J lost 5; bases outside the gene matches: 5. The CDR3 coding sequence is TGCGCCAGCAGCTCGGGACTAGCGGGGGGCCGCGAGACCCAGTACTTC. It yields the protein CASSSGLAGGRETQYF.